This T cell receptor (beta chain) stems from a study of regulatory T cells in long-lasting Graves disease (dated by TCRdb to the early 2020s). Turning to the overall study: In the newly diagnosed Graves' disease group, patients had been taking antithyroid drugs for less than 3 months. A total of about 35 samples underwent TCR sequencing, from around 13 patients with persistent Graves' disease and some 20 patients with newly diagnosed Graves' disease. The study was conducted in China and was registered as a clinical trial. Patients with persistent Graves' disease were compared with patients with newly diagnosed Graves' disease using TCR sequencing and RNA sequencing of peripheral blood.

CDR1 and CDR2, looked up from the germline V gene, are MNHEY and SVGEGT. The V and J ends are trimmed by 2 bases and 6 bases, leaving 14 bases between them. There are 15 amino acids in the CDR3, from cysteine to phenylalanine inclusive. CDR3 DNA only is kept here, 45 bases in frame from base 1. Results and caveats for the whole study, not just this receptor: As a limitation, the authors acknowledged that the small sample size may reduce accuracy. Only the TCR beta chain was sequenced and analyzed. More public clonotypes were shared among persistent patients (roughly 2,700) than among newly diagnosed patients (just under 1,000). Only peripheral blood was studied, because thyroid tissue, the primary lesion, was inaccessible. Compared with newly diagnosed patients, persistent Graves' disease patients had lower TCR Shannon entropy and fewer highly expanded clones, which suggests clonal expansion. TRBV28, TRBJ1-2 and TRBJ2-5 were preferentially used in persistent disease, while TRBV20-1 and TRBJ2-1 were favored in newly diagnosed disease.

The time point label of this sample denotes: newly diagnosed GD, antithyroid drugs for less than 3 months. For both TCR sequencing and RNA sequencing, RNA was extracted from PBMCs using TRIzol. The diagnosis of Graves' disease was made according to American Thyroid Association guidelines. Recruitment of patients was carried out at an endocrinology department in Xi'an, China. Each patient gave roughly 8.4 milliliters of peripheral blood, collected in an EDTA anticoagulant tube. Ficoll Paque Plus density gradient separation was used to isolate PBMCs, and no further T cell sorting was done. An Agilent 2100 Bioanalyzer and agarose gel were used to assess RNA quality, and a NanoDrop 2000 was used to measure RNA concentration. Receptor libraries were prepared by multiplex PCR. The sequencing machine was an Illumina HiSeq 4000. iRepertoire HTBI primers and Arm-PCR amplification of CDR3 regions were used to construct TCR beta libraries. Before sequencing, the PCR products went through gel purification. The source study handled its data this way. Gene usage analysis of CDR3 amino acid clonotypes used the 60 to 75 TRBV and around 13 TRBJ segments found across samples. Filtered high-quality paired reads were merged into contigs using COPE and FqMerger. BLAST was used to align contigs to IMGT TRBV, TRBD and TRBJ reference genes, with CDR3 defined following IMGT. Any clonotype with a frequency above 0.1% was classified as a highly expanded clone. Repertoire diversity was measured by Shannon entropy, and V-J evenness by the Gini coefficient. Clonotypes shared by more than one individual were considered public. Starting from the raw public reads, TCRdb applied fastp trimming at Q25, assembled clones with MiXCR and retained in-frame beta chains. Identical CDR3 protein sequences are pooled into one entry, listed with their most common genes and DNA. For this entry, the V and J calls and clone size follow TCRdb and not the study's own pipeline. The sample includes about 400,000 distinct CDR3 sequences, with approximately 15% observed a single time. About 8.2% of the sample lies in the top ten.

Comments on this clonotype: What this receptor recognizes is not known. No base-level quality is on record; no much larger clone is a single base apart.

This same sample was also taken into another study, of T cells in Graves' hyperthyroidism and ophthalmopathy. That second publication adds: A patient counted as having stable Graves' hyperthyroidism if no progression to ophthalmopathy occurred over 18 months of follow-up. Hyperthyroidism patients were newly diagnosed, had a disease duration of under 2 months, and were aged 18 to 65 years. The study excluded patients with uncontrolled infections, other autoimmune diseases, pregnancy or lactation. Diagnoses were based on clinical symptoms, serum thyroxine and TRAb, thyroid ultrasound and orbital computed tomography. The TCR CDR3 was subjected to a first round of RT-PCR using the HTBI primer set and the Qiagen OneStep RT-PCR kit. Most expanded thyroid clonotypes (frequency above 0.001) were also detected in blood, a finding suggesting that blood repertoires may reflect thyroid immune responses. Ophthalmopathy was separated from stable hyperthyroidism by a 13 V-J signature model, with around 90% sensitivity and roughly 81% specificity obtained in cross-validation and 80%/75% obtained in testing. In validation, the model predicted progression to ophthalmopathy with 55% to 71% sensitivity and less than 75% specificity, a median of approximately 6.5 months before onset. To identify distinguishing TCR V-J signatures, a discovery cohort of around 100 patients was used, comprising 40 to 45 with Graves' ophthalmopathy and 57 with stable Graves' hyperthyroidism. Prospective prediction of ophthalmopathy was tested in an independent validation cohort consisting of some 18 hyperthyroidism patients and around 16 patients who later progressed to ophthalmopathy. The roughly 100 discovery patients were divided at random into training and test sets in a 7:3 ratio. The study also compared thyroid tissue and blood T-cell repertoires from about 6 Graves' hyperthyroidism patients. After sampling, hyperthyroidism patients received methimazole starting at 30 mg daily, and ophthalmopathy patients received high-dose intravenous methylprednisolone. Libraries were constructed in a second round of multiplex PCR, after which size selection and purification were performed. Paired-end sequencing of the libraries was performed with 100 bp reads on an Illumina HiSeq2000. Raw data were processed with SOAPnuke, discarding reads with adapters, uncalled bases, mean Phred below 15, or no exact constant-primer or identifier match. COPE v1.2.5 was used to merge high-quality paired reads, and clonotypes were defined as unique nucleotide sequences. MiTCR v1.1 was used to align the clonotypes against IMGT TRBV, TRBD and TRBJ reference segments. The analysis included only V-J combinations with a frequency above 0.0001, which together covered about 99% of the repertoires. A TCS score was defined as the ratio of F50 (clonal expansion) to E x V (chaos), with BLOSUM62-based TCRdist applied between CDR3 peptides within each V-J. Welch's t-statistics and random forest reduced around 520 V-J features to some 14, which were used in a naive Bayes classifier (R e1071). No statistical method was used to set the sample size in advance, and investigators knew the group allocation. The paper describes TCR Vbeta CDR3 sequencing of 130 to 150 peripheral blood samples, made up of 43 ophthalmopathy patients, 70 to 80 hyperthyroidism patients and 17 progressor patients.

This clonotype was obtained from a woman aged 40 to 55 with Graves disease. Donor details come from another sample of the same person, matched by shared clones. The material was peripheral blood mononuclear cells (PBMCs), obtained at new diagnosis, from a patient treated with antithyroid drugs. The rearrangement combines TRBV6-2 or TRBV6-3 with TRBJ1-5, with the D gene not clear enough to name. The CDR3 in this case is CASSYPDRPGQPQHF. The base sequence is TGTGCCAGCAGTTACCCCGACCGGCCGGGTCAGCCCCAGCATTTT.